The T cell receptor (beta chain) under discussion was sequenced for a study of early T cells in non-severe SARS-CoV-2 infection. Study-level information: The input, bulk RNA from unsorted whole blood, was sequenced, and chains were unpaired.

The TCR library protocol attached unique molecular identifiers to the individual cDNA molecules. TCRdb re-analysed the 5' RACE reads in MiXCR, keeping a single row per CDR3 protein. The data hold tens of thousands of distinct CDR3 sequences, with under 7.5% observed a single time. This clonotype has a count of ten or more. The antigen remains unidentified. Looked up from germline, CDR1 is SQVTM and CDR2 is ANQGSEA. The CDR3 runs to 13 residues. The germline V and J ends were trimmed by 3 bases and 0 bases, with 9 bases remaining between them. Notes on the study in general: Anti-spike CD8 specificities were favored by VDJdb matching, whose results missed private and CD4 specificities.

V usage is TRBV29-1 and J usage is TRBJ2-7, with D perhaps TRBD1 (5 bases). Sequencing was carried out using whole blood. The sequence was collected from an adult who was a healthcare worker with PCR-confirmed SARS-CoV-2 infection or an uninfected control (not recorded which). Here the CDR3 DNA reads TGCAGCGTTGATTCAGGGAACTCCTACGAGCAGTACTTC. Translation: CSVDSGNSYEQYF.